The clone carrying this T cell receptor beta chain was found a few times. Its antigen is currently unknown. The data stem from a study of metastatic and nonmetastatic thyroid tumors. Study-wide context: Repertoire comparisons spanned blood and tumor or nodule tissue from malignant and benign thyroid patients.

Notes on the study in general: Benign nodules were reported to have significantly lower TCR beta diversity than malignant thyroid tumors, in blood and tumor.

The CDR3 spans 16 residues. The germline gives CDR1 MNHEY, CDR2 SMNVEV (reference sequence). V was clipped by 4 bases and J by 7 bases; unmatched bases: 7. In the authors' methods: In papillary thyroid cancer, a distant-metastasis classifier was built using CDR3 differences across clinicopathological groups. TCRdb re-clonotyped the PCR reads through MiXCR. For this entry, the V and J calls and clone size follow TCRdb and not the study's own pipeline. This sample has tens of thousands of clones, with less than 30% found just once. Every patient was untreated before thyroid surgery. This clonotype was sampled from a male donor with papillary thyroid cancer or a benign thyroid nodule (not recorded which). Some clones in this sample may be carry-over from other donors' samples. The rearrangement joins TRBV27 to TRBJ2-2; 12 bases align to TRBD2. The sample taken for sequencing was blood. In DNA form, the CDR3 reads TGTGCCAGCAGTTACCCTAGCGGGAGGGCCAACGGGGAGCTGTTTTTT. It yields the protein CASSYPSGRANGELFF.